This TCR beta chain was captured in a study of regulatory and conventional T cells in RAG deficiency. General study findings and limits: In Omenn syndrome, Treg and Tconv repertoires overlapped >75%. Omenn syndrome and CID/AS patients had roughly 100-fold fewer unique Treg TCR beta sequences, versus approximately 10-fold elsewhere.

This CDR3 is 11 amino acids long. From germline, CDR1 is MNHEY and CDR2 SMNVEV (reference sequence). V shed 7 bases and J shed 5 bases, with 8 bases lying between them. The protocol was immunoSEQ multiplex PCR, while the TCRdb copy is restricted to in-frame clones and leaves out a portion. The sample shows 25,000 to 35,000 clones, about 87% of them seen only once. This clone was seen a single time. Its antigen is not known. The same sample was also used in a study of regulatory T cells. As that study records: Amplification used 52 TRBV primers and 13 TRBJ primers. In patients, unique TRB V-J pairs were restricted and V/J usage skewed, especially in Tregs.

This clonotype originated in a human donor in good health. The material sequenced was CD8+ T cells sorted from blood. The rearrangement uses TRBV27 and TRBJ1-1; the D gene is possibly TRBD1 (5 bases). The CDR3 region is CASMGVTEAFF. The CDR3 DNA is TGTGCCAGCATGGGGGTTACTGAAGCTTTCTTT.